Listed below are T cell receptor beta chains from one sample, sequenced in a study of T cell responses to AZD1222 COVID-19 vaccine. Here immunoSEQ multiplex PCR was the method, and the copy in TCRdb shows in-frame clones only, minus some. In the table there are some 180,000 clones, roughly nine tenths of which are singletons. This sample comprised peripheral blood, obtained 28 days after the second AZD1222 dose. Every receptor here comes from an adult who received the AZD1222 COVID-19 vaccine. The CDR3 runs from the conserved cysteine through the conserved F or W. Each record gives: D gene, V gene, J gene, clone size, CDR3 protein, CDR3 DNA. D genes are given only for firm matches. Clone size appears in some rows only: once, few, many, or a class for an expanded clone.

d_gene: -; v_gene: TRBV4-3; j_gene: TRBJ2-1; abundance: -; CDR3aa: CASSQDGAGAKYNEQFF; CDR3nt: TGCGCCAGCAGCCAAGATGGGGCGGGGGCCAAATACAATGAGCAGTTCTTC
d_gene: TRBD1; v_gene: TRBV27; j_gene: TRBJ1-1; abundance: -; CDR3aa: CASSPDRLGATEAFF; CDR3nt: TGTGCCAGCAGCCCGGACAGGCTGGGCGCCACTGAAGCTTTCTTT
d_gene: -; v_gene: TRBV7-9; j_gene: TRBJ2-7; abundance: -; CDR3aa: CASSTEGEQYF; CDR3nt: TGTGCCAGCAGCACTGAGGGAGAGCAGTACTTC
d_gene: -; v_gene: TRBV30; j_gene: TRBJ1-1; abundance: -; CDR3aa: CAWSVDPMEAFF; CDR3nt: TGTGCCTGGAGTGTAGACCCGATGGAAGCTTTCTTT
d_gene: -; v_gene: TRBV10-1; j_gene: TRBJ2-3; abundance: few; CDR3aa: CASSPGVAEDTQYF; CDR3nt: TGCGCCAGCTCTCCCGGAGTAGCGGAAGATACGCAGTATTTT
d_gene: -; v_gene: TRBV7-9; j_gene: TRBJ1-4; abundance: -; CDR3aa: CASSLDTPSNEKLFF; CDR3nt: TGTGCCAGCAGTCTGGACACGCCGTCTAATGAAAAACTGTTTTTT
d_gene: -; v_gene: TRBV5-1; j_gene: TRBJ1-2; abundance: few; CDR3aa: CASSPTEQGWGYTF; CDR3nt: TGCGCCAGCAGCCCTACCGAGCAGGGCTGGGGCTACACCTTC
d_gene: TRBD2; v_gene: TRBV4-1; j_gene: TRBJ2-1; abundance: once; CDR3aa: CASSQEAGLANEQFF; CDR3nt: TGCGCCAGCAGCCAAGAAGCAGGACTAGCTAATGAGCAGTTCTTC
d_gene: -; v_gene: TRBV7-2; j_gene: TRBJ2-7; abundance: -; CDR3aa: CASSYRLAYEQYF; CDR3nt: TGTGCCAGCAGCTACCGACTAGCCTACGAGCAGTACTTC
d_gene: -; v_gene: TRBV7-2; j_gene: TRBJ1-3; abundance: -; CDR3aa: CASSFGRPFSGNTIYF; CDR3nt: TGTGCCAGCAGCTTCGGGCGGCCGTTCTCTGGAAACACCATATATTTT
d_gene: TRBD1; v_gene: TRBV18; j_gene: TRBJ1-2; abundance: -; CDR3aa: CASSPPGTVDNYGYTF; CDR3nt: TGTGCCAGCTCACCCCCCGGGACAGTCGATAACTATGGCTACACCTTC